A selection of T cell receptor beta chains follows, all from one sample in a study of graft-versus-host responses after intestinal transplantation. Some clones are missing from TCRdb's copy, which holds only in-frame ones; the method was immunoSEQ multiplex PCR. Of about 120,000 clones in the sample, over 75% were seen once. The antigens of these receptors remain unknown. The sequences come from unstimulated CD4+ T cells sorted from spleen or lymph node cells, collected before intestinal transplant. Receptors originate from a human donor who received an intestinal transplant. The CDR3 runs from the conserved cysteine through the conserved F or W. Each record gives: D gene, J gene, clone size, V gene, CDR3 length, CDR3 protein, CDR3 DNA. A D gene is named only where the DNA matches it firmly. Clone sizes are given selectively: once, few, many, or a class where the clone is expanded.

>NA|TRBJ1-2|NA|TRBV19|12
CASSTDSYGYTF
TGTGCCAGTAGTACCGACAGCTATGGCTACACCTTC
>TRBD2|TRBJ2-7|NA|TRBV5-1|14
CASKREGSQYEQYF
TGCGCCAGTAAGCGGGAGGGCTCTCAATACGAGCAGTACTTC
>TRBD1|TRBJ1-2|NA|TRBV18|12
CASSFQGEGYTF
TGTGCCAGCTCGTTCCAGGGGGAAGGCTACACCTTC
>NA|TRBJ1-2|NA|TRBV15|14
CATSRVTGPYGYTF
TGTGCCACCAGCAGAGTTACAGGGCCCTATGGCTACACCTTC
>TRBD2|TRBJ2-3|NA|TRBV30|16
CAWSAKTSGATDTQYF
TGTGCCTGGAGTGCGAAGACTAGCGGGGCGACAGATACGCAGTATTTT
>TRBD2|TRBJ2-2|once|TRBV4-1|17
CASSQSGAGGPHGELFF
TGCGCCAGCAGCCAGTCCGGAGCGGGGGGGCCTCACGGGGAGCTGTTTTTT
>TRBD2|TRBJ2-1|NA|TRBV9|14
CASSVGGNGDEQFF
TGTGCCAGCAGCGTGGGGGGGAACGGGGATGAGCAGTTCTTC
>NA|TRBJ2-5|NA|TRBV6-6|15
CASSYSRLVQETQYF
TGTGCCAGCAGTTACTCGAGACTAGTTCAAGAGACCCAGTACTTC
>NA|TRBJ2-1|NA|TRBV5-1|15
CASSPGQRVYNEQFF
TGCGCCAGCAGCCCAGGCCAGCGGGTGTACAATGAGCAGTTCTTC
>TRBD2|TRBJ2-1|NA|TRBV5-1|15
CASSYGTSGSNEQFF
TGCGCCAGCAGCTATGGGACTAGCGGATCCAATGAGCAGTTCTTC
>TRBD2|TRBJ2-7|NA|TRBV4-1|17
CASSQDRESGGAYEQYF
TGCGCCAGCAGCCAAGATCGGGAGAGCGGGGGGGCCTACGAGCAGTACTTC
>TRBD1|TRBJ2-7|NA|TRBV7-2|14
CASSLQGAFYEQYF
TGTGCCAGCAGTCTACAGGGGGCGTTCTACGAGCAGTACTTC
>NA|TRBJ1-2|once|TRBV18|15
CASSPSRGGSDGYTF
TGTGCCAGCTCACCTTCCAGGGGTGGTTCCGATGGCTACACCTTC
>NA|TRBJ1-2|NA|TRBV7-2|17
CASSLDIWAHRERGYTF
TGTGCCAGCAGCTTAGATATATGGGCCCACCGGGAACGTGGCTACACCTTC
>TRBD2|TRBJ2-5|NA|TRBV7-3|13
CASSTGTKETQYF
TGTGCCAGCAGCACCGGGACTAAGGAGACCCAGTACTTC
>NA|TRBJ1-5|once|TRBV5-1|14
CASSEGSNNQPQHF
TGCGCCAGTTCCGAGGGTTCGAACAATCAGCCCCAGCATTTT
>NA|TRBJ1-3|NA|TRBV27|14
CASSLRGSGNTIYF
TGTGCCAGCAGTTTAAGAGGGAGTGGAAACACCATATATTTT
>NA|TRBJ2-1|NA|TRBV5-5|10
CASSFGEQFF
TGTGCCAGCAGCTTCGGTGAGCAGTTCTTC
>NA|TRBJ2-7|NA|TRBV7-9|14
CASSLDLSGGEQYF
TGTGCCAGCAGCTTAGATCTGTCAGGTGGCGAGCAGTACTTC
>NA|TRBJ1-5|NA|TRBV7-9|12
CASSFRDQPQHF
TGTGCCAGCAGCTTCAGGGATCAGCCCCAGCATTTT
>NA|TRBJ2-7|NA|TRBV5-6|15
CASSLDSGLWDEQYF
TGTGCCAGCAGCTTGGATAGCGGTCTCTGGGACGAGCAGTACTTC
>TRBD1|TRBJ2-7|NA|TRBV20-1|11
CSAHRGNEQYF
TGCAGTGCTCACAGGGGTAACGAGCAGTACTTC
>TRBD1|TRBJ2-1|NA|TRBV18|12
CASSLDRVRQFF
TGTGCCAGCTCACTGGACAGGGTACGGCAGTTCTTC
>NA|TRBJ1-4|NA|TRBV2|17
CASRSNSMRGTNEKLFF
TGTGCCAGCAGGTCTAACAGCATGAGAGGGACTAATGAAAAACTGTTTTTT
>NA|TRBJ2-5|NA|TRBV11-2|13
CASSLAGSGEQYF
TGTGCCAGCAGCTTAGCGGGGTCGGGGGAGCAGTACTTC
>NA|TRBJ1-2|once|TRBV27|15
CASSLNGRTNYGYTF
TGTGCCAGCAGTTTAAATGGCAGAACTAACTATGGCTACACCTTC
>TRBD2|TRBJ2-1|NA|TRBV4-1|20
CASSQVTSGRVAYSYNEQFF
TGCGCCAGCAGCCAAGTCACTAGCGGGAGGGTCGCCTACTCCTACAATGAGCAGTTCTTC
>TRBD2|TRBJ2-3|NA|TRBV5-1|16
CASSFGPGGYTDTQYF
TGCGCCAGCAGCTTTGGTCCGGGGGGGTACACAGATACGCAGTATTTT
>TRBD1|TRBJ1-4|NA|TRBV7-9|14
CASSLTGIGEKLFF
TGTGCCAGCAGCTTGACAGGGATTGGTGAAAAACTGTTTTTT
>NA|TRBJ2-3|NA|TRBV7-9|18
CASSLAWASSVLTDTQYF
TGTGCCAGCAGCTTAGCTTGGGCTAGCAGTGTGTTGACAGATACGCAGTATTTT
>NA|TRBJ2-3|once|TRBV7-3|17
CASSLGKRYFSTDTQYF
TGTGCCAGCAGCTTAGGCAAGCGGTACTTTAGCACAGATACGCAGTATTTT
>NA|TRBJ2-4|NA|TRBV6-5|15
CASSYGGGAKNIQYF
TGTGCCAGCAGTTACGGCGGAGGGGCCAAAAACATTCAGTACTTC
>NA|TRBJ1-1|NA|TRBV7-3|13
CASSAGGNTEAFF
TGTGCCAGCAGCGCGGGGGGAAACACTGAAGCTTTCTTT
>NA|TRBJ1-4|NA|TRBV6-5|16
CASSYSRLPKNEKLFF
TGTGCCAGCAGTTACTCGCGGTTGCCCAAGAATGAAAAACTGTTTTTT
>TRBD2|TRBJ2-1|once|TRBV18|16
CASSPGLAGGPREQFF
TGTGCCAGCTCACCGGGACTAGCGGGAGGGCCTCGGGAGCAGTTCTTC
>TRBD1|TRBJ2-7|few|TRBV5-6|11
CASSLGQAQYF
TGTGCCAGCAGCTTAGGACAGGCTCAGTACTTC
>NA|TRBJ2-3|NA|TRBV29-1|12
CSVETYTDTQYF
TGCAGCGTCGAGACTTACACAGATACGCAGTATTTT
>NA|TRBJ1-1|NA|TRBV11-1|12
CASSLAQTEAFF
TGTGCCAGCAGCTTAGCGCAGACTGAAGCTTTCTTT
>TRBD1|TRBJ1-5|NA|TRBV7-2|15
CASSRSRGSGQPQHF
TGTGCCAGCAGCCGAAGCAGGGGGTCCGGACAGCCCCAGCATTTT
>NA|TRBJ1-6|NA|TRBV19|18
CASSIRGQTYRGNSPLHF
TGTGCCAGTAGTATTCGTGGACAGACTTACCGGGGTAATTCACCCCTCCACTTT
>TRBD2|TRBJ2-5|NA|TRBV11-2|14
CASSAGLAQETQYF
TGTGCCAGCAGCGCGGGACTAGCCCAAGAGACCCAGTACTTC
>NA|TRBJ1-2|NA|TRBV28|14
CASSLSPRVYGYTF
TGTGCCAGCAGTTTGTCTCCCAGGGTCTATGGCTACACCTTC
>TRBD2|TRBJ2-2|NA|TRBV5-1|15
CASSPGLTSAGELFF
TGCGCCAGCAGTCCCGGACTGACTAGCGCGGGGGAGCTGTTTTTT
>NA|TRBJ1-1|NA|TRBV18|13
CASCETGNTEAFF
TGTGCCAGCTGCGAGACTGGGAACACTGAAGCTTTCTTT
>TRBD2|TRBJ2-2|NA|TRBV6-1|19
CASSERWLAGGQNTGELFF
TGTGCCAGCAGTGAAAGGTGGCTAGCGGGAGGTCAGAACACCGGGGAGCTGTTTTTT
>NA|TRBJ2-7|few|TRBV11-2|12
CASSLLSYEQYF
TGTGCCAGCAGCTTATTATCCTACGAGCAGTACTTC
>TRBD1|TRBJ1-1|NA|TRBV7-9|14
CASSTTTGGTEAFF
TGTGCCAGCAGCACAACGACAGGGGGCACTGAAGCTTTCTTT
>TRBD1|TRBJ2-7|NA|TRBV28|15
CASTSPGQGPYEQYF
TGTGCCAGCACCTCGCCCGGACAGGGCCCTTACGAGCAGTACTTC
>TRBD1|TRBJ1-1|NA|TRBV5-1|16
CASSLGPLAGGGEAFF
TGCGCCAGCAGCTTGGGCCCCTTGGCAGGGGGCGGTGAAGCTTTCTTT
>TRBD1|TRBJ2-7|NA|TRBV5-1|14
CASTDRGRSDEQYF
TGCGCCAGCACCGACAGGGGGCGCAGCGACGAGCAGTACTTC
>NA|TRBJ2-1|NA|TRBV5-1|13
CASTRDLGNEQFF
TGCGCCAGCACTCGGGATCTGGGCAATGAGCAGTTCTTC
>NA|TRBJ1-5|NA|TRBV6-6|13
CASSPGLNQPQHF
TGTGCCAGCAGCCCAGGGCTCAATCAGCCCCAGCATTTT
>TRBD2|TRBJ2-3|NA|TRBV2|16
CASRPGTSEWEDTQYF
TGTGCCAGCAGACCGGGGACTAGCGAGTGGGAAGATACGCAGTATTTT